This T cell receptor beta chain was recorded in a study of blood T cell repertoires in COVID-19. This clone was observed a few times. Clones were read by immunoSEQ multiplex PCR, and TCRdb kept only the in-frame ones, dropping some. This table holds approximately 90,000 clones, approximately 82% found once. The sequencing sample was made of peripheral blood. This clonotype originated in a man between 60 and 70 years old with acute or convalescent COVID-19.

Here the CDR3 reads CASSLTGTNYGYTF. As DNA, the CDR3 is TGTGCCAGCAGTCTAACAGGAACAAACTATGGCTACACCTTC. The genes are TRBV28 and TRBJ1-2; weak D call: TRBD1 (5 bases). V gave up 5 bases and J gave up 2 bases, with 12 bases separating them. The CDR3 contains 14 residues. CDR1 and CDR2 (germline): MDHEN, SYDVKM.